These 24 T cell receptor beta chains were all obtained from the same sample, sequenced in a study of blood T cell repertoires in COVID-19. The method was immunoSEQ multiplex PCR; TCRdb's version includes in-frame clones alone and lacks a portion of them. The sample lists roughly 180,000 clones, 80% to 90% seen once, with about a fifth in the top ten. The specimen sequenced was peripheral blood. Receptors were obtained from a man in his 70s with active or convalescent COVID-19.

The chain joins TRBV5-1 to TRBJ2-6; no reliable D call. In germline, CDR1 is SGHRS, CDR2 YFSETQ. The CDR3 runs to 15 residues. The V and J ends lost 1 base and 4 bases respectively, with 9 bases between them. The CDR3 region has the DNA TGCGCCAGCAGCTTGTTTACGACAGGGGCCAACGTCCTGACTTTC. Protein: CASSLFTTGANVLTF.

This clone was recorded only once. V is TRBV4-2 and J is TRBJ1-5, with 10 bases fitting TRBD1. This CDR3 has 17 amino acids. J was trimmed by 0 bases and V by 4 bases; bases with no gene match: 6. Germline CDR1 is LGHNA and CDR2 is YNFKEQ. The DNA for the CDR3 is TGTGCCAGCAGCCTCGCCGGGACAGGGGATAGCAATCAGCCCCAGCATTTT. Its translation is CASSLAGTGDSNQPQHF.

This clone was found once. The chain recombines TRBV30 with TRBJ2-4; tentative D call: TRBD2 (5 bases). The CDR3 has 11 amino acids. Germline V gene lookup returns CDR1 GTSNPN and CDR2 SVGIG (reference sequence). Trimming took 2 bases from V and 8 from J, leaving 7 bases between them. As DNA, the CDR3 is TGTGCCTGGAGTTTCGGGGACATTCAGTACTTC. Translation: CAWSFGDIQYF.

The chain uses TRBV7-2 and TRBJ2-7; 7 nucleotides align to TRBD1. With 2 bases clipped from V and 7 bases from J, the junction kept 11 bases outside the gene matches. The CDR3 spans 15 residues. CDR1 and CDR2 (germline): SGHTA, FQGNSA. CDR3 sequence reads: CASSLRTGSVVEQYF. CDR3 DNA sequence: TGTGCCAGCAGCTTACGGACAGGCTCGGTCGTAGAGCAGTACTTC.

The rearrangement links TRBV7-6 to TRBJ2-3; possible D gene TRBD2, 5 bases. The V gene's germline CDR1 is SGHVS and CDR2 FNYEAQ. The CDR3 has 16 amino acids. V was shortened by 2 bases and J by 9 bases, with 21 bases between the two germline ends. CDR3 residues: CASSLLPPEGTPTQYF. For the CDR3, the DNA is TGTGCCAGCAGCTTACTCCCCCCCGAGGGTACCCCCACGCAGTATTTT.

The chain employs TRBV18 and TRBJ2-1; D is perhaps TRBD1 (5 bases). The germline V gene encodes CDR1 KGHSH and CDR2 LQKENI. The V end was cut by 2 bases, the J end by 4 bases, with 15 bases between. The CDR3 is made up of 16 amino acids. CDR3 nucleotides: TGTGCCAGCTCACCAAATACAGGTGTGATTTACAATGAGCAGTTCTTC. It specifies CASSPNTGVIYNEQFF.

This clone has just a few counts. The chain recombines TRBV28 with TRBJ1-6, with D tentatively TRBD1 (6 bases). The CDR3 is 12 amino acids. Germline V CDR1 and CDR2: MDHEN, SYDVKM. V was shortened by 6 bases and J by 9 bases, with 9 bases between the two germline ends. The CDR3 is CASRTGGSPLHF. DNA for the CDR3: TGTGCCAGCAGGACAGGCGGTTCACCCCTCCACTTT.

The gene calls are TRBV2 and TRBJ2-3, with 10 nucleotides matching TRBD2. Germline V gives CDR1 SNHLY, CDR2 FYNNEI. The CDR3 is 15 amino acids. The V and J ends lost 6 bases and 7 bases, in that order; junction bases with no gene match: 10. The CDR3 sequence is CASRGLASTTNTQYF. CDR3 sequence (DNA): TGTGCCAGCAGGGGACTAGCGAGTACGACGAATACGCAGTATTTT.

The chain joins TRBV11-2 to TRBJ2-7; possibly TRBD2 for D (5 bases). CDR1 and CDR2 (germline): SGHAT, FQNNGV. Trimming removed 6 bases from V and 6 bases from J, with 9 bases in between. This CDR3 region has 11 residues. The CDR3 protein is CASRLEGEQYF. DNA of the CDR3: TGTGCCAGCAGACTAGAAGGCGAGCAGTACTTC.

A few counts support this clone. V and J are TRBV5-6 and TRBJ1-5, with TRBD1 matching 11 bases. Germline V gene data show CDR1 as SGHDT and CDR2 as YYEEEE. V gave up 4 bases and J gave up 6 bases; unmatched junction bases: 6. There are 15 residues in the CDR3. CDR3: CASSIGTGGSQPQHF. CDR3 in DNA: TGTGCCAGCAGCATCGGGACAGGGGGAAGTCAGCCCCAGCATTTT.

The chain carries TRBV9 and TRBJ1-1, with TRBD1 as a possible D gene (5 bases). V lost 1 base to trimming and J lost 2 bases, with 9 bases between them. Germline values: CDR1 SGDLS, CDR2 YYNGEE. This CDR3 spans 14 amino acids. CDR3 nucleotides: TGTGCCAGCAGCGTAATAGGGGCCAACACTGAAGCTTTCTTT. This sequence encodes CASSVIGANTEAFF. Using reference TRBV9 and TRBJ1-1 for the parts outside the CDR3, the full variable domain is DSGVTQTPKHLITATGQRVTLRCSPRSGDLSVYWYQQSLDQGLQFLIQYYNGEERAKGNILERFSAQQFPDLHSELNLSSLELGDSALYFCASSVIGANTEAFFGQGTRLTVV.

This chain connects TRBV19 to TRBJ1-2, with TRBD1 matching 9 bases. Germline V gene lookup returns CDR1 LNHDA and CDR2 SQIVND (reference sequence). This CDR3 region has 13 residues. V gave up 7 bases and J gave up 8 bases; unmatched junction bases: 8. As DNA, the CDR3 is TGTGCCAGTAACCAGGGACAGGGAGGCGGCTACACCTTC. Its protein product is CASNQGQGGGYTF.

This clone came up a few times. This chain connects TRBV9 to TRBJ1-2; 7 bases match TRBD1. Germline V gives CDR1 SGDLS, CDR2 YYNGEE. J was trimmed by 1 base and V by 3 bases; bases with no gene match: 3. This CDR3 is 14 amino acids long. The CDR3 sequence: CASSAQGGNYGYTF. CDR3 nucleotides: TGTGCCAGCAGCGCCCAGGGGGGTAACTATGGCTACACCTTC.

This chain connects TRBV27 to TRBJ2-2; no clear D. Deletions cut 3 bases from V and 6 bases from J, with 8 bases between. This CDR3 is built from 13 residues. CDR1 is MNHEY and CDR2 is SMNVEV in the germline V gene (reference sequence). CDR3 in DNA: TGTGCCAGCAGTTTGGCCTGGTCCGGGGAGCTGTTTTTT. It translates to CASSLAWSGELFF.

This clone was counted a single time. The chain uses TRBV11-2 and TRBJ1-5; no clear D. This CDR3 comprises 15 residues. The V and J ends lost 0 bases and 1 base respectively, with 7 bases between them. The germline V gene has CDR1 SGHAT and CDR2 FQNNGV. The CDR3 loop is CASSLDPGSNQPQHF. CDR3 bases: TGTGCCAGCAGCTTAGATCCTGGCAGCAATCAGCCCCAGCATTTT. Full variable domain (missing parts from reference TRBV11-2 and TRBJ1-5): EAGVAQSPRYKIIEKRQSVAFWCNPISGHATLYWYQQILGQGPKLLIQFQNNGVVDDSQLPKDRFSAERLKGVDSTLKIQPAKLEDSAVYLCASSLDPGSNQPQHFGDGTRLSIL.

The genes are TRBV9 and TRBJ1-4; D unclear. CDR3 length: 16 amino acids. V dropped 4 bases and J dropped 0 bases, with 13 bases sitting between them. Per the germline V gene, CDR1 is SGDLS and CDR2 is YYNGEE. In nucleotides, the CDR3 is TGTGCCAGCAGCAGAACAGCCGATGCAACTAATGAAAAACTGTTTTTT. It is translated as CASSRTADATNEKLFF.

J is TRBJ2-3 and V is TRBV7-9, with 13 bases identical to TRBD2. This CDR3 is 16 amino acids long. CDR1 and CDR2 from the germline V gene are SEHNR and FQNEAQ (reference sequence). Losses at the gene ends were 5 bases for V and 4 bases for J; bases not matched to a gene: 6. CDR3 bases: TGTGCCAGCAGCCCTGGACTAGCGGGAGACGCAGATACGCAGTATTTT. Its protein is CASSPGLAGDADTQYF.

This clone showed up just a few times. The V and J genes are TRBV3-1 (or the pseudogene TRBV3-2) and TRBJ1-1; no definite D call. V was clipped by 4 bases and J by 7 bases, with 13 bases between them. Germline-derived CDR1 and CDR2 are LGHDT and YNNKEL (reference sequence). The CDR3 runs to 13 residues. CDR3 nucleotides: TGTGCCAGCAGCCCCCAAGAGCGTGGTGAAGCTTTCTTT. Amino acid sequence: CASSPQERGEAFF.

J is TRBJ2-1 and V is TRBV24-1; 10 bases map to TRBD2. V lost 7 bases and J lost 0; bases outside the gene matches: 2. CDR1 is KGHDR and CDR2 is SFDVKD in the germline V gene. The length of the CDR3 is 15 residues. The CDR3 DNA follows: TGTGCCACCAGAGCGGGAGGGATCTCCTACAATGAGCAGTTCTTC. The encoded protein is CATRAGGISYNEQFF.

The chain couples TRBV28 to TRBJ2-5, with D perhaps TRBD2 (6 bases). Per the germline V gene, CDR1 is MDHEN and CDR2 is SYDVKM. CDR3 size: 16 residues. V lost 1 base, J lost 1 base, and 13 bases lay in between. This chain's CDR3 is CASSLFETGSQETQYF. For the CDR3, the DNA is TGTGCCAGCAGTTTATTCGAGACCGGGAGCCAAGAGACCCAGTACTTC.

This chain uses TRBV3-1 (or the pseudogene TRBV3-2) with TRBJ1-3, with TRBD1 matching over 7 bases. The V and J ends lost 6 bases and 4 bases, in that order; junction bases with no gene match: 6. CDR1 is LGHDT and CDR2 is YNNKEL in the germline V gene (reference sequence). CDR3 length equals 14 residues. DNA for the CDR3: TGTGCCAGCAGATTCACAGGGGCCGGAAACACCATATATTTT. This encodes CASRFTGAGNTIYF.

The chain uses TRBV6-2 or TRBV6-3 and TRBJ2-5; the match to TRBD2 covers 8 bases. Germline CDR1 and CDR2: MNHEY and SVGEGT. Germline trimming cut 4 bases from V and 5 bases from J; bases unmatched to any gene: 3. The CDR3 runs to 13 residues. CDR3 coding DNA: TGTGCCAGCAGTTCTATAGCGGGGGAGACCCAGTACTTC. Translating it yields CASSSIAGETQYF.

The chain is built from TRBV14 and TRBJ2-3; D gene unclear. The CDR3 spans 13 residues. Germline assignment: CDR1 SGHDN and CDR2 FVKESK. Trimming took off 1 base at V and 7 bases at J, with 9 bases between the two ends. Written as DNA, the CDR3 is TGTGCCAGCAGCCAAGTAGCCCAATATACGCAGTATTTT. Encoded protein: CASSQVAQYTQYF.

The chain is built from TRBV7-2 and TRBJ1-6; D possibly corresponds to TRBD1 (5 bases). With 0 bases removed from V and 7 bases from J, the gap between germline ends came to 13 bases. CDR3 length: 16 amino acids. CDR1 and CDR2 from the germline V gene are SGHTA and FQGNSA. CDR3 coding DNA: TGTGCCAGCAGCTTAGCGTCTGGGGCGAGGAATTCACCCCTCCACTTT. It yields the protein CASSLASGARNSPLHF.